The T cell receptor (beta chain) under discussion was sequenced for a study of cytomegalovirus exposure and HLA in healthy donors. Regarding the study as a whole: The likely origin of a cluster of highly shared sequence variants was a sequencing artifact. Several of the most significant clusters were apparently associated with common viral pathogens in a later analysis. Researchers reported in a later analysis that a missense DCLRE1C variant was tied to TCR beta V- and J-gene trimming.

Trimming at V came to 0 bases and at J to 10 bases, leaving 7 bases not matched to a gene. CDR1 and CDR2 from the germline V gene are SGHNT and YYREEE (reference sequence). The CDR3 sequence is 14 residues long. Both 60 Vbeta primers and 13 Jbeta primers went into the PCR. Profiled with immunoSEQ multiplex PCR; TCRdb holds only in-frame clones, not every one. Of around 100,000 clones in the sample, roughly two thirds were seen once. This clone occurred a few times. The antigen is not known. V and J are TRBV5-4 and TRBJ2-3; 8 positions agree with TRBD1. The material sequenced was PBMCs. This TCR came from a man between 18 and 35 years old in good health and CMV-seropositive. CDR3: CASSLVGDRSAQYF. DNA of the CDR3: TGTGCCAGCAGCTTGGTCGGGGACAGGAGTGCGCAGTATTTT.